This TCR beta chain stems from a study of blood T cell repertoires in COVID-19 (dated by TCRdb to the early 2020s). As for the study more broadly: Samples from collaborators originated in the United States, Italy and Spain and spanned both the acute and convalescent phases of COVID-19. The prospective study material was composed of cDNA or gDNA derived from T cells, B-cell-depleted T cells, or PBMCs. The dataset comprised deeply sampled blood TCRbeta repertoires from subjects exposed to, actively infected with, or recovered from COVID-19. A freely available public database, intended as a resource for researchers studying the immune response to SARS-CoV-2, is where the repertoires were released. The samples were drawn from two sources: the first 160 participants of the ongoing ImmuneRACE study, and 1,200 or so subjects contributed by 6 global collaborators. Sample metadata almost always included a de-identified subject ID, COVID-19 status, age in years and sex. Where HLA class I and class II types were available, the types were taken from metadata supplied by the sample provider, not from assay-based typing. Summary of the overall study and its limitations: How much clinical and demographic metadata was included differed by source and by participant, and the metadata was provided uncurated.

TCRbeta CDR3 regions were amplified from genomic DNA by means of the immunoSEQ Assay, a bias-controlled multiplex PCR. The source study handled its data this way. Nucleated cell counts per sample were estimated from amplification of reference gene primers within the assay. Sequence reads were collapsed and filtered to measure the absolute abundance of every unique TCRbeta CDR3 rearrangement. Productive Simpson clonality was computed per sample as the square root of Simpson's diversity index over productive rearrangements. TCRdb limited this immuneACCESS table to in-frame rearrangements with V and J called. A share of clones is missing; checked studies link under half to unresolved V genes, and the rest is unexplained. Clonal size and the V and J genes are those of that table, whereas D and trimming came from the DNA. For this sample there are 300,000 to 350,000 clones; roughly 90% appear just once. The leading ten clones occupy about 6.8% of the sample.

At one collaborating source in Seattle, patients were enrolled during active infection and were followed longitudinally through the course of disease. Each collaborating institution followed its own protocols to collect whole blood in K2EDTA tubes. Collaborator samples were shipped for TCRbeta analysis as frozen whole blood, isolated PBMCs, or DNA extracted from either sample type. Only one count was recorded for this clone. It has no known antigen specificity. No base quality information exists; no much larger clone differs at one position. The clonotype comes from a woman aged 25-40 years with COVID-19, enrolled during active disease. The sample taken for sequencing was peripheral blood.

CDR3 loop: CASSSGTGTTEAFF. The sequenced DNA is TGTGCCAGCAGCTCCGGGACAGGGACCACTGAAGCTTTCTTT. The chain is assembled from TRBV5-6 and TRBJ1-1; TRBD1 lines up with 9 middle nucleotides. Trimming leaves V shorter by 3 bases and J shorter by 4 bases, with the junction holding 4 bases beyond the gene matches. From cysteine to phenylalanine, the CDR3 is 14 amino acids long. CDR3 DNA is the only sequence kept; it has 42 bases, read in frame from the first base. For CDR1 and CDR2, the germline V gene lists SGHDT and YYEEEE. The reference TRBV5-6 and TRBJ1-1 proteins fill in what lies around the CDR3, so the full variable domain reads DAGVTQSPTHLIKTRGQQVTLRCSPKSGHDTVSWYQQALGQGPQFIFQYYEEEERQRGNFPDRFSGHQFPNYSSELNVNALLLGDSALYLCASSSGTGTTEAFFGQGTRLTVV.